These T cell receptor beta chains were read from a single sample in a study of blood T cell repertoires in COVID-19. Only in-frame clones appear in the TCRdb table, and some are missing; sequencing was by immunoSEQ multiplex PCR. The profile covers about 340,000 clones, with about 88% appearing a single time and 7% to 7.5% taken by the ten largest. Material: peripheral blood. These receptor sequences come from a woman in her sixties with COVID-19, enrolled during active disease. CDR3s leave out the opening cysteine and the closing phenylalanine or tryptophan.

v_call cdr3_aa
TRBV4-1 ASSQDNRGPWGYT
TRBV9 ASSGEGGELF
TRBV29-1 SVEGQGADTQY
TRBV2 ASSEATSGAVF
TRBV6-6 ASNPDRVGSNQPQH
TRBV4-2 ASSQDRGAGDLYNEQF
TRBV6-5 ASSSGQSYGYT
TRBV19 ASSRGLADTDTQY
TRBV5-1 ASEVTGELF
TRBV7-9 ASSLEGGTEAF
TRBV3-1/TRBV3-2 ASSQDRGVQGDVIYGYT
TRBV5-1 ASSLELGGGADTQY
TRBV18 ASSPPLGQGSDEQY
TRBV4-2 ASSQRLAFDEQY
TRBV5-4 ASRPTLRGDGDEQF
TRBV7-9 ASSPLGRDPGELF
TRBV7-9 ASSPPQGLTYEQY
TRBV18 ASSPPSSRYEQF
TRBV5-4 ASSLGVGRGDNTEAF
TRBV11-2 ASSYGLSAGETQY
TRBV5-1 ASSLQGVSDYGYT
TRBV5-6 ASTQGTDQPQH
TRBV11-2 ASSLDNSPGSKIREQY
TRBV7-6 ASSFLAGGLDTQY
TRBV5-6 ASSSSSRGRTGNTIY
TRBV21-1 ASRLRGLKTQY
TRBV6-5 ASSYSGLGGQPQH
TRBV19 ASSHRGRGVNTEAF
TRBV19 ASSGVLAGASYEQY
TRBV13 ASSLGLGGQSYKQY
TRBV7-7 ASSLGQGSSYEQY
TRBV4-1 ASSQDSSVSYNEQF
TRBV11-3 ASSTGGGGSPLH
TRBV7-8 ASSATRDRVFRTEAF
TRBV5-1 ASSPSAYEQY
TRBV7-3 ASSLLEGEKLF
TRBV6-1 ASSEFGGEGNEQF
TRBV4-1 ASSQDAGTGNQPQH
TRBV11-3 ASSLAYLYNEQF
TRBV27 ASGDRGRRTDTQY
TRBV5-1 ASSPGGLRTVRNKDGYT
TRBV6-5 ASKRDRGSSGEQY